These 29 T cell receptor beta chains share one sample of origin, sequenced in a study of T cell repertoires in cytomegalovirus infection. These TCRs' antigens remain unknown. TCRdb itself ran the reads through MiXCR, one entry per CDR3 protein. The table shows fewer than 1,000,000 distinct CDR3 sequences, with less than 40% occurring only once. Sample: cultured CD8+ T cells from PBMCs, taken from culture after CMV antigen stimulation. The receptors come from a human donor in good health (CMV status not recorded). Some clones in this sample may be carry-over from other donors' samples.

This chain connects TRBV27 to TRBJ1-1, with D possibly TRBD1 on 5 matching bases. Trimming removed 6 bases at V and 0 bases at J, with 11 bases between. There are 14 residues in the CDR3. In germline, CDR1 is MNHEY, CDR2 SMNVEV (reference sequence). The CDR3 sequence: CASRLDTLNTEAFF. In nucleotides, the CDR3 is TGTGCCAGCAGACTGGACACCTTGAACACTGAAGCTTTCTTT.

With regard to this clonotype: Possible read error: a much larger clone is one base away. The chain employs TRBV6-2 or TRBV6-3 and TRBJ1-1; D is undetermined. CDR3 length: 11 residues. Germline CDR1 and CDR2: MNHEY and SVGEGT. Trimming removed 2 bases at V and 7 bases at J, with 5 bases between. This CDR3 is CASSYGVEAFF. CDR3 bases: TGTGCCAGCAGTTACGGAGTTGAAGCTTTCTTT.

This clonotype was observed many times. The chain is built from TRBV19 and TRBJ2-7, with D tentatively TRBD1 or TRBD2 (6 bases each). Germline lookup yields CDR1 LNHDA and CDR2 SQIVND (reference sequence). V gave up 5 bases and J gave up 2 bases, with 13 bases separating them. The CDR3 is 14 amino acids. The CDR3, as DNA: TGTGCCAGTAGTGTCGGGGGCTTGGCCTACGAGCAGTACTTC. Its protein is CASSVGGLAYEQYF.

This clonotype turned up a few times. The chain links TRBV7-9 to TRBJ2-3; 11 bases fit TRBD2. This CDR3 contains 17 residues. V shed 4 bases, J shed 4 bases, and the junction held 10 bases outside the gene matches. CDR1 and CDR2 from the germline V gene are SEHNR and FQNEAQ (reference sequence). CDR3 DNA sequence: TGTGCCAGCAGCTCCGCTAGCGGGGGGCCCCGCGCAGATACGCAGTATTTT. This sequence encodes CASSSASGGPRADTQYF. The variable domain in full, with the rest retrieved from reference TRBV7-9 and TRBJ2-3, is DTGVSQNPRHKITKRGQNVTFRCDPISEHNRLYWYRQTLGQGPEFLTYFQNEAQLEKSRLLSDRFSAERPKGSFSTLEIQRTEQGDSAMYLCASSSASGGPRADTQYFGPGTRLTVL.

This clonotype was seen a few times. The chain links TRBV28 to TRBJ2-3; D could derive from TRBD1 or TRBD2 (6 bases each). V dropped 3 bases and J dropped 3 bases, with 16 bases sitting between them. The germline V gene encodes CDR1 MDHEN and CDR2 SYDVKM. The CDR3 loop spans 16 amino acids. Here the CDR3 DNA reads TGTGCCAGCAGTTTTTACGGGGGCCCTAAAACAGATACGCAGTATTTT. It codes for CASSFYGGPKTDTQYF.

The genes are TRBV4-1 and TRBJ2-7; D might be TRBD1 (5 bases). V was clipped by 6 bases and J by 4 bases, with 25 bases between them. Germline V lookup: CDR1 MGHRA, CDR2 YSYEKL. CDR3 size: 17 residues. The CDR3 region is CASSPTRIVTAIYEQYF. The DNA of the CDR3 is TGCGCCAGCAGTCCCACAAGGATTGTGACAGCGATTTACGAGCAGTACTTC.

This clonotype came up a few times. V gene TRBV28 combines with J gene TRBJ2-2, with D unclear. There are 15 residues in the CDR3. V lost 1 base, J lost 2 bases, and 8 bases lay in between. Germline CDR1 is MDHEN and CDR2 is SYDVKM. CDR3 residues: CASSLLWLNTGELFF. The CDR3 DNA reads TGTGCCAGCAGTTTATTATGGCTCAACACCGGGGAGCTGTTTTTT.

The CDR3 is CASMSGILQETQYF. The CDR3 bases are TGTGCCAGCATGTCAGGGATCCTCCAAGAGACCCAGTACTTC. The gene calls are TRBV2 and TRBJ2-5; TRBD1 might be the D (5 bases). V shed 7 bases and J shed 1 base, with 13 bases lying between them. CDR1 is SNHLY and CDR2 is FYNNEI in the germline V gene. CDR3 length equals 14 residues.

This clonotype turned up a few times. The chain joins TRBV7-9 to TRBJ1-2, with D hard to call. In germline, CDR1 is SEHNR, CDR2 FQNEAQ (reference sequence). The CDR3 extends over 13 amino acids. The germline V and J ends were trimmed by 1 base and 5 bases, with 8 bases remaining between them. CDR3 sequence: CASSLEGWYGYTF. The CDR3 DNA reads TGTGCCAGCAGCTTAGAGGGCTGGTATGGCTACACCTTC.

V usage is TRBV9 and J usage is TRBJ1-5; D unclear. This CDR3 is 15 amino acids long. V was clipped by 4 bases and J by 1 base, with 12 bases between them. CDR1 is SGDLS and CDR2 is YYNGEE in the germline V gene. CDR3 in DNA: TGTGCCAGCAGCCCGGACTTCTTCAGCAATCAGCCCCAGCATTTT. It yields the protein CASSPDFFSNQPQHF.

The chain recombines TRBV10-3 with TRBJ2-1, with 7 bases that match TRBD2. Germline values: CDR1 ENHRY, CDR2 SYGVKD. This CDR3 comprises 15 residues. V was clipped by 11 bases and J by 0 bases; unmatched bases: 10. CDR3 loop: CASQAGDHSYNEQFF. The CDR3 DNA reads TGTGCCTCCCAGGCGGGGGACCACTCCTACAATGAGCAGTTCTTC.

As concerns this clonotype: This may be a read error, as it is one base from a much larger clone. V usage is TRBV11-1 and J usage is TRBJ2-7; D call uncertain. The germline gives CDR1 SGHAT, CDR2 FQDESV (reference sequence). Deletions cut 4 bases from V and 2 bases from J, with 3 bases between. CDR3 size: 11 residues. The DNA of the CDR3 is TGTGCCAGCAGCTCCGCCTACGAGCAGTACGTC. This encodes CASSSAYEQYV.

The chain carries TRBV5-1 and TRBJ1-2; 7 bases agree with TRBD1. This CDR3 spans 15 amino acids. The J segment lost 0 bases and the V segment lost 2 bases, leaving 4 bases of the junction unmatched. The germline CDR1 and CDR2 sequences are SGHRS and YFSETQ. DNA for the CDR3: TGCGCCAGCAGCTTTTGGGACAGAGCTAACTATGGCTACACCTTC. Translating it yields CASSFWDRANYGYTF.

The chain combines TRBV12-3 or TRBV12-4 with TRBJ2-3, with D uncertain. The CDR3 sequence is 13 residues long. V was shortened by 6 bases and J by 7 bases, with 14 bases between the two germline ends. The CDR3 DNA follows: TGTGCCAGCAGCGGGCCTAGTTCAAATACGCAGTATTTT. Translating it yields CASSGPSSNTQYF.

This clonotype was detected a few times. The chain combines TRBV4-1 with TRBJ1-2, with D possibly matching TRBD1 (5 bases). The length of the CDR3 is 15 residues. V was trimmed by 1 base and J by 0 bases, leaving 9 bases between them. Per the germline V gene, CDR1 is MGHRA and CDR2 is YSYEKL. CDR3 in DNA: TGCGCCAGCAGCCAAGGACAGAGCCCTAACTATGGCTACACCTTC. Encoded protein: CASSQGQSPNYGYTF.

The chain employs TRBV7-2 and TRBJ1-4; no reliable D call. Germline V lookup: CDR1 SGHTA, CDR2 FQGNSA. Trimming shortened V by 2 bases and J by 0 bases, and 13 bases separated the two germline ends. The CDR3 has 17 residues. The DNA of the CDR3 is TGTGCCAGCAGCTTAAGCCCAACAGCAACAACTAATGAAAAACTGTTTTTT. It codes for CASSLSPTATTNEKLFF.

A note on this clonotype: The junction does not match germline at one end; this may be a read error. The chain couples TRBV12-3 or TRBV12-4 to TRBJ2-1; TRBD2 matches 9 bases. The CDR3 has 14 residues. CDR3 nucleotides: TGTGCCAGCAGTGTAGCGGGGGCTCTCAATGAGCAGTTCTTC. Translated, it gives CASSVAGALNEQFF.

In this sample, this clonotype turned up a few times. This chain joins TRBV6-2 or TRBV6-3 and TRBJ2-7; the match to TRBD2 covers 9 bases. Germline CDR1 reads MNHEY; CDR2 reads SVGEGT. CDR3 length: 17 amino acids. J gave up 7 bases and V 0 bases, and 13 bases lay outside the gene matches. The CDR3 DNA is TGTGCCAGCAGTTACTCTGGACTAGCGCGGGCGGTAGGGGAGCAGTACGTC. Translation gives CASSYSGLARAVGEQYV.

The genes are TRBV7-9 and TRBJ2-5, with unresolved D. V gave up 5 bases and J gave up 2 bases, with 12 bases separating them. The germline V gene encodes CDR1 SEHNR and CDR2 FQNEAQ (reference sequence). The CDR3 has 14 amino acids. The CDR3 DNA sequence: TGTGCCAGCAGCGACCGACACGGACAAGAGACCCAGTACTTC. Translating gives CASSDRHGQETQYF.

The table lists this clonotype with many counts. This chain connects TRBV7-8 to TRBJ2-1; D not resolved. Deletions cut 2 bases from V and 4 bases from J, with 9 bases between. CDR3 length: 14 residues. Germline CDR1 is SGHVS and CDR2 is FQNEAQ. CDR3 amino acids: CASSLSFYYNEQFF. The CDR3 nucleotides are TGTGCCAGCAGCTTAAGTTTCTATTACAATGAGCAGTTCTTC.

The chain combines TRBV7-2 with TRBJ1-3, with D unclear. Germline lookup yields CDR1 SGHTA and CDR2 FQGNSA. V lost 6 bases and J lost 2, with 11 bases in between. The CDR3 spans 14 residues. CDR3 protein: CASRLSGAGNTIYF. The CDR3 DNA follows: TGTGCCAGCAGATTATCCGGTGCTGGAAACACCATATATTTT.

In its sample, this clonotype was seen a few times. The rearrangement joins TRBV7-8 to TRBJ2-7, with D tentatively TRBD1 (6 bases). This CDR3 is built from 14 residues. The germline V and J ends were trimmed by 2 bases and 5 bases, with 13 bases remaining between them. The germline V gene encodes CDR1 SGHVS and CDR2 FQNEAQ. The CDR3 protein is CASSLRGGSDEQYV. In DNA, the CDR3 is TGTGCCAGCAGCTTAAGAGGGGGAAGCGACGAGCAGTACGTC.

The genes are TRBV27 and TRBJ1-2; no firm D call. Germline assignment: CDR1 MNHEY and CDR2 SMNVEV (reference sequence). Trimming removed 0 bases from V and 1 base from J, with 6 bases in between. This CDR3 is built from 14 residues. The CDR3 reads CASSLSGINYGYTF. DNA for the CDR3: TGTGCCAGCAGTTTATCCGGGATTAACTATGGCTACACCTTC.

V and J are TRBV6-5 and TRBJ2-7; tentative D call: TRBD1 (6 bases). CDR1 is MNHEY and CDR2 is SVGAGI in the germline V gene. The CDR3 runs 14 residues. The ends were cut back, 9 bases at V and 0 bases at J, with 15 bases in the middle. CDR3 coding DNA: TGTGCCAGTCGTCCAGGGGCGAACTCCTACGAGCAGTACTTC. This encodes CASRPGANSYEQYF.

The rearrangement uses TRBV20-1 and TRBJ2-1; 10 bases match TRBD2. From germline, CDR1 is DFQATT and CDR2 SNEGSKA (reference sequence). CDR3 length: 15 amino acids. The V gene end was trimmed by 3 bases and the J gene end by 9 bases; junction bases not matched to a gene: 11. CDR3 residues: CSARDPGLALLEQFF. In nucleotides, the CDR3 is TGCAGTGCTAGGGATCCGGGACTAGCGTTGCTTGAGCAGTTCTTC.

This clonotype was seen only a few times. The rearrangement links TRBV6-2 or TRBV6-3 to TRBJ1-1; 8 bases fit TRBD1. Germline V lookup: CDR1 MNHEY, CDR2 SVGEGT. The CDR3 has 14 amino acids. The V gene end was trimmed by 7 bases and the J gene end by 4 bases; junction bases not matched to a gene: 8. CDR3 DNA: TGTGCCAGCATCCCGGACAGGGTCACCACTGAAGCTTTCTTT. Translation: CASIPDRVTTEAFF.

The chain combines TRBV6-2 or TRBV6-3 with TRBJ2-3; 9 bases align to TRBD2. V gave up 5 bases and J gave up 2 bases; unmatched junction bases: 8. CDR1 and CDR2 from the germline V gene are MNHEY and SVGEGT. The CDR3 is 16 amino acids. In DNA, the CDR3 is TGTGCCAGCAGTCCTCGGACTAGCGCGGTCACAGATACGCAGTATTTT. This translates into CASSPRTSAVTDTQYF.

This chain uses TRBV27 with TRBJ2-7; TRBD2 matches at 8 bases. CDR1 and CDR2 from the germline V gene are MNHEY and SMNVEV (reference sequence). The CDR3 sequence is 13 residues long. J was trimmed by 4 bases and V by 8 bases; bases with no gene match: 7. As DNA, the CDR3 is TGTGCCAGCGTGCGGGGGGAAGGGTACGAGCAGTACTTC. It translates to CASVRGEGYEQYF.

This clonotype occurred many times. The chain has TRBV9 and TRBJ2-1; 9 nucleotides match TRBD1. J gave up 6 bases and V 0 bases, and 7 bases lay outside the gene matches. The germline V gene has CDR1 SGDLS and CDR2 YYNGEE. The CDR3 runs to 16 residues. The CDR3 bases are TGTGCCAGCAGCGTAGCGGGGACAGGGATGGTCAATGAGCAGTTCTTC. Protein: CASSVAGTGMVNEQFF.